The 15 T cell receptor beta chains in this list originate from one sample, sequenced in a study of cytomegalovirus exposure and HLA in healthy donors. Both 60 Vbeta primers and 13 Jbeta primers went into the PCR. The method was immunoSEQ multiplex PCR; TCRdb's version includes in-frame clones alone and lacks a portion of them. There are approximately 130,000 clones in the sample; 70% to 85% occur only once, and under 3% lies in the top ten. Material: PBMCs. These receptors came from a boy younger than 10 in good health and CMV-seronegative.

As DNA, the CDR3 is TGTGCCAGCAGCACTACGACAGGGGGCGTGGGGGATACGCAGTATTTT. It yields the protein CASSTTTGGVGDTQYF. The chain joins TRBV11-2 to TRBJ2-3; 10 bases line up with TRBD1. The CDR3 sequence is 16 residues long. The germline V gene has CDR1 SGHAT and CDR2 FQNNGV. J lost 6 bases, V lost 5 bases, and 11 bases had no gene match. The full variable domain, its missing parts supplied by reference TRBV11-2 and TRBJ2-3, is EAGVAQSPRYKIIEKRQSVAFWCNPISGHATLYWYQQILGQGPKLLIQFQNNGVVDDSQLPKDRFSAERLKGVDSTLKIQPAKLEDSAVYLCASSTTTGGVGDTQYFGPGTRLTVL.

The chain joins TRBV27 to TRBJ2-5; the D gene is possibly TRBD1 (6 bases). V dropped 5 bases and J dropped 1 base, with 20 bases sitting between them. Germline CDR1 reads MNHEY; CDR2 reads SMNVEV (reference sequence). This CDR3 is 17 amino acids long. The CDR3 DNA follows: TGTGCCAGCAGTGACCTCCGGGACACTGAATTCCAAGAGACCCAGTACTTC. Protein sequence: CASSDLRDTEFQETQYF.

The chain employs TRBV27 and TRBJ2-7; D perhaps matches TRBD2 (5 bases). The V end was cut by 4 bases, the J end by 7 bases, with 14 bases between. The CDR3 loop spans 13 amino acids. The V gene's germline CDR1 is MNHEY and CDR2 SMNVEV (reference sequence). Here the CDR3 reads CASSSPGRTEQYF. CDR3 bases: TGTGCCAGCAGTTCCCCCGGAAGGACTGAGCAGTACTTC.

This chain connects TRBV11-3 to TRBJ2-2; the match to TRBD1 covers 11 bases. CDR3 length: 16 residues. Per germline, CDR1 SGHNT and CDR2 YENEEA. Trimming at V came to 5 bases and at J to 5 bases, leaving 7 bases not matched to a gene. CDR3 DNA: TGTGCCAGCAGCCCCCCGGGACAGGGGGTTACCGGGGAGCTGTTTTTT. Translating it yields CASSPPGQGVTGELFF.

The chain combines TRBV7-6 with TRBJ2-7, with TRBD2 matching over 7 bases. CDR1 is SGHVS and CDR2 is FNYEAQ in the germline V gene. After removal of 5 bases from V and 5 bases from J, the junction contained 12 bases not matched to a gene. The CDR3 totals 15 residues. CDR3: CASSPENRGEHEQYF. The CDR3 DNA follows: TGTGCCAGCAGCCCGGAGAATCGGGGGGAACACGAGCAGTACTTC.

V gene TRBV5-1 combines with J gene TRBJ2-7; a weak D match, TRBD2 (7 bases). The CDR3 spans 16 residues. The germline V gene has CDR1 SGHRS and CDR2 YFSETQ. The V end lost 0 bases, the J end lost 5 bases, and 18 bases lay between the germline ends. The CDR3 region has the DNA TGCGCCAGCAGCTTGGTACCGGGGGGCGCAACCCACGAGCAGTACTTC. It translates to CASSLVPGGATHEQYF.

CDR3 loop: CASSAGGGDTQYF. CDR3 DNA sequence: TGCGCCAGCAGTGCGGGTGGTGGAGATACGCAGTATTTT. This rearrangement joins TRBV10-1 to TRBJ2-3; D call uncertain. With 4 bases removed from V and 5 bases from J, the gap between germline ends came to 10 bases. Germline CDR1 and CDR2: WNHNN and SYGVQD (reference sequence). The CDR3 loop spans 13 amino acids.

The rearrangement joins TRBV5-1 to TRBJ2-5; D might be TRBD1 (6 bases). V shed 7 bases and J shed 6 bases, with 19 bases lying between them. The V gene's germline CDR1 is SGHRS and CDR2 YFSETQ. The CDR3 is made up of 14 amino acids. The CDR3 coding sequence is TGCGCCAGCGTATCCACCGGGGACACTCAGACCCAGTACTTC. Its protein product is CASVSTGDTQTQYF. The full variable domain, completed using reference TRBV5-1 and TRBJ2-5, is KAGVTQTPRYLIKTRGQQVTLSCSPISGHRSVSWYQQTPGQGLQFLFEYFSETQRNKGNFPGRFSGRQFSNSRSEMNVSTLELGDSALYLCASVSTGDTQTQYFGPGTRLLVL.

This sequence joins TRBV7-2 and TRBJ1-2; D perhaps matches TRBD1 (6 bases). Germline assignment: CDR1 SGHTA and CDR2 FQGNSA. The CDR3 totals 15 residues. Between the trimmed V and J ends, which lost 5 bases and 8 bases, there was a span of 21 bases. CDR3: CASSPIGAGARGYTF. CDR3 DNA sequence: TGTGCCAGCAGCCCTATAGGGGCAGGGGCCCGAGGCTACACCTTC.

This chain uses TRBV11-3 with TRBJ1-3, with D possibly matching TRBD1 (6 bases). The V end lost 5 bases, the J end lost 3 bases, and 11 bases lay between the germline ends. Germline V lookup: CDR1 SGHNT, CDR2 YENEEA. The CDR3 is made up of 14 amino acids. CDR3 loop: CASSQGTLGNTIYF. As DNA, the CDR3 is TGTGCCAGCAGCCAGGGGACCCTTGGAAACACCATATATTTT.

Only one count was recorded for this clone. V usage is TRBV5-8 and J usage is TRBJ1-5; D possibly corresponds to TRBD1 (5 bases). The CDR3 length is 16 residues. Germline loops: CDR1 SGHTS, CDR2 YDEGEE. Trimming left V 0 bases short and J 4 bases short, with 14 bases between. CDR3 DNA sequence: TGTGCCAGCAGCTTGGCGGCCAGGGTAGGTAATCAGCCCCAGCATTTT. This gives the protein CASSLAARVGNQPQHF.

This clone came up a few times. The V and J genes are TRBV6-4 and TRBJ2-2; tentative D call: TRBD2 (6 bases). CDR1 is MRHNA and CDR2 is SNTAGT in the germline V gene. V was trimmed by 3 bases and J by 6 bases, leaving 14 bases between them. The CDR3 has 15 amino acids. The CDR3 nucleotides read TGTGCCAGCAGTGATGGGCAGGGAGGTGCCGGGGAGCTGTTTTTT. It translates to CASSDGQGGAGELFF.

The chain has TRBV9 and TRBJ2-5, with a tentative D call TRBD2 (5 bases). V was clipped by 6 bases and J by 4 bases, with 19 bases between them. CDR1 is SGDLS and CDR2 is YYNGEE in the germline V gene. CDR3 length: 15 residues. DNA of the CDR3: TGTGCCAGCAACGGCGGGCCCCAGGCCGCAGAGACCCAGTACTTC. It specifies CASNGGPQAAETQYF. Complete variable domain (other parts from reference TRBV9 and TRBJ2-5): DSGVTQTPKHLITATGQRVTLRCSPRSGDLSVYWYQQSLDQGLQFLIQYYNGEERAKGNILERFSAQQFPDLHSELNLSSLELGDSALYFCASNGGPQAAETQYFGPGTRLLVL.

The gene calls are TRBV14 and TRBJ2-7, with 11 bases that match TRBD1. Germline V gives CDR1 SGHDN, CDR2 FVKESK. Trimming at V came to 4 bases and at J to 3 bases, leaving 5 bases not matched to a gene. The CDR3 totals 15 residues. The CDR3, as DNA: TGTGCCAGCAGCCTGACGGGACAGGGGGGCTACGAGCAGTACTTC. Translated, it gives CASSLTGQGGYEQYF.

V is TRBV29-1 and J is TRBJ2-7; D gene unclear. The V gene's germline CDR1 is SQVTM and CDR2 ANQGSEA. The CDR3 runs 14 residues. V lost 4 bases to trimming and J lost 4 bases, with 17 bases between them. The CDR3 DNA reads TGCAGCGTTGTCGAGGATCTAAAATTGTACGAGCAGTACTTC. This encodes CSVVEDLKLYEQYF.